Described below is a single TCR beta chain sequence and its context. Antigen specificity is unknown. Researchers sorted approximately 290,000 cells of each CD8+ T cell subset in triplicate. It was by 5' RACE with UMI labels that the TRB cDNA libraries were prepared. TCRdb reprocessed the 5' RACE reads and stores each CDR3 protein as one record, lacking DNA. Across about 120,000 distinct CDR3 sequences, the top ten clones capture about 0.54% of the sample. CDR3 length equals 20 residues. Germline CDR1 SGHTA, CDR2 FQGNSA. This record comes from a study of CXCR3-negative and CXCR3-positive naive CD8 T cells. Study conclusions and caveats: Naive cells, whether CXCR3-negative or CXCR3-positive, had similar TRBV-TRBJ usage, while memory cells differed. More hydrophobic TRB CDR3s were found in CXCR3-positive naive cells than in CXCR3-negative naive cells.

The sample was naive CXCR3+ CD8+ T cells from blood. Stated subset: CD45RO-CCR7+CD27+CD95- naive CD8+ T cells expressing CXCR3 (TNR3+). This clonotype originated in a human donor in good health. Some clones in this sample may be carry-over from other donors' samples. This rearrangement joins TRBV7-2 to TRBJ2-1; TCRdb's D call, TRBD2, is unchecked because there is no DNA. CDR3 in amino acids: CASSHRGVYETSGIGNEQFF.